The TCR beta chain under discussion was sequenced for a study of radiation and T cells in renal cell carcinoma. Time point here: blood 4 weeks post-SBRT, at nephrectomy. The sample's treatment: 15 Gy SBRT to primary tumor, nephrectomy 4 weeks later. Nephrectomy followed 15 Gy stereotactic body radiation by 4 weeks. After SBRT, blood was collected at 2 and 4 weeks, plus baseline. The method was immunoSEQ multiplex PCR; TCRdb's version includes in-frame clones alone and lacks a portion of them. The data hold 60,000 to 75,000 clones, with 70% to 80% observed a single time. The CDR3 covers 15 residues. V shed 3 bases and J shed 2 bases, with 12 bases lying between them. Germline loops: CDR1 LNHDA, CDR2 SQIVND (reference sequence).

The source material was blood, sampled from a patient whose treatment included radiotherapy and nephrectomy. J is TRBJ2-3 and V is TRBV19, with D perhaps matching TRBD1 (5 bases). The origin of this receptor is a man in his sixties with renal cell carcinoma. CDR3 sequence (DNA): TGTGCCAGTAGTATTCGACAGTCATACACAGATACGCAGTATTTT. Translated: CASSIRQSYTDTQYF.